These 5 T cell receptor beta chains came from one sample sequenced in a study of blood T cell repertoires in COVID-19. Profiled with immunoSEQ multiplex PCR; TCRdb holds only in-frame clones, not every one. There are 180,000 or so clones in the sample; around nine tenths occur only once, and over 3.5% lies in the top ten. Sequencing was done on a sample of peripheral blood. The receptors stem from a man aged 18-30 years with active or convalescent COVID-19.

This clone was seen a single time. The chain links TRBV19 to TRBJ1-5; D unresolved. This CDR3 region has 15 residues. Between the trimmed V and J ends, which lost 0 bases and 7 bases, there was a span of 13 bases. The germline CDR1 and CDR2 sequences are LNHDA and SQIVND (reference sequence). The CDR3 region has the DNA TGTGCCAGTAGTATAGATGAGGGCGCCGGCCAGCCCCAGCATTTT. This translates into CASSIDEGAGQPQHF.

This chain uses TRBV9 with TRBJ2-7, with D possibly matching TRBD2 (6 bases). V was shortened by 2 bases and J by 2 bases, with 8 bases between the two germline ends. Germline V lookup: CDR1 SGDLS, CDR2 YYNGEE. The CDR3 is 13 residues long. CDR3 protein: CASSVTGAYEQYF. The CDR3 nucleotides read TGTGCCAGCAGCGTTACGGGGGCCTACGAGCAGTACTTC.

This chain uses TRBV24-1 with TRBJ1-4; no firm D call. The CDR3 totals 13 residues. Trimming stripped 3 bases from V and 6 bases from J, with 7 bases between. Germline V CDR1 and CDR2: KGHDR, SFDVKD. This CDR3 is CATSDPGDEKLFF. The CDR3 coding sequence is TGTGCCACCAGTGATCCCGGGGATGAAAAACTGTTTTTT.

J is TRBJ1-4 and V is TRBV11-2; D not certain. CDR1 is SGHAT and CDR2 is FQNNGV in the germline V gene. The CDR3 runs 13 residues. Trimming cost V 1 base and J 11 bases, with 11 bases left between them. The CDR3 sequence is CASSLVPGEKLFF. CDR3 sequence (DNA): TGTGCCAGCAGCTTAGTGCCGGGTGAGAAACTGTTTTTT.

J is TRBJ1-6 and V is TRBV2; TRBD1 matches 9 bases. Germline lookup yields CDR1 SNHLY and CDR2 FYNNEI. The CDR3 consists of 15 residues. The V gene end was trimmed by 4 bases and the J gene end by 5 bases; junction bases not matched to a gene: 3. The CDR3 region is CASSGGQGNNSPLHF. The CDR3 nucleotides read TGTGCCAGCAGTGGAGGACAGGGGAATAATTCACCCCTCCACTTT.